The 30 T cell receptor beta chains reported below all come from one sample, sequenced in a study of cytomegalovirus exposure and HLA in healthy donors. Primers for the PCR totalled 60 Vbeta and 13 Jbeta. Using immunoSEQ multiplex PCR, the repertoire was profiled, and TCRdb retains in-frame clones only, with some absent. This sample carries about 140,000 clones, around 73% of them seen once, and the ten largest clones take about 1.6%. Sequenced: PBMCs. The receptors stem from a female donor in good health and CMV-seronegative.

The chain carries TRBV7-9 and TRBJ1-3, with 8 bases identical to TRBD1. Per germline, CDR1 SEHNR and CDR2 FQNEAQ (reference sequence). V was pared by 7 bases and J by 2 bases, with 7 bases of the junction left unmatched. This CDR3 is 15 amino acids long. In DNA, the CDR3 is TGTGCCAGCACCATCAGACAGGGGACTGGAAACACCATATATTTT. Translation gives CASTIRQGTGNTIYF.

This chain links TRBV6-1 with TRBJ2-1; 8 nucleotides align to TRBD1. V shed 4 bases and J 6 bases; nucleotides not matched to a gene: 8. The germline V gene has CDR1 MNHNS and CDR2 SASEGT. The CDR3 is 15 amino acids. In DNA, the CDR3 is TGTGCCAGCAGTGGACAGGGGAGTCCTCCCAATGAGCAGTTCTTC. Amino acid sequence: CASSGQGSPPNEQFF.

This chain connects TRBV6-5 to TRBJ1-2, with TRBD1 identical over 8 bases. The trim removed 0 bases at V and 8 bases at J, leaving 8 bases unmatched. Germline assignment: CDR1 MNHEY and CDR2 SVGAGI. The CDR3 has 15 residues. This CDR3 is CASSYSSATGEGYTF. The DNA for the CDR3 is TGTGCCAGCAGTTACTCGTCGGCGACAGGGGAAGGCTACACCTTC.

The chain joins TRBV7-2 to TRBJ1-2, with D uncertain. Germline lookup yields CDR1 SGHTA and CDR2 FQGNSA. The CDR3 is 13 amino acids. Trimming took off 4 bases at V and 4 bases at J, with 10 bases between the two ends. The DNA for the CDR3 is TGTGCCAGCAGCTCCCTAGCTTCCTATGGCTACACCTTC. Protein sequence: CASSSLASYGYTF.

This chain's CDR3 is CASRLSGTSGRLQETQYF. In DNA, the CDR3 is TGTGCCAGCAGATTAAGTGGGACTAGCGGGAGACTCCAAGAGACCCAGTACTTC. V gene TRBV27 combines with J gene TRBJ2-5; TRBD2 matches at 14 bases. There are 18 residues in the CDR3. The germline gives CDR1 MNHEY, CDR2 SMNVEV (reference sequence). Losses at the gene ends were 6 bases for V and 1 base for J; bases not matched to a gene: 10.

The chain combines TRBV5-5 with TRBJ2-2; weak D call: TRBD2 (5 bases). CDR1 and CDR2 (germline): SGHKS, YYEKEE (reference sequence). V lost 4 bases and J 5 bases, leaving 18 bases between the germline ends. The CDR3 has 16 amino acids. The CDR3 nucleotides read TGTGCCAGCAGCACCACCCCCTCGGGGAGTACCGGGGAGCTGTTTTTT. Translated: CASSTTPSGSTGELFF.

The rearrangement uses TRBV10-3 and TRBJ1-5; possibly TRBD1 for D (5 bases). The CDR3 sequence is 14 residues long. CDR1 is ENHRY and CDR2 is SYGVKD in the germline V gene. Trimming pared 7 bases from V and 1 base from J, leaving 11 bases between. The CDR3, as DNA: TGTGCCATCACCTCCGGGGGGAGCAATCAGCCCCAGCATTTT. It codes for CAITSGGSNQPQHF.

CDR3 region: CASSDSSNTEAFF. The CDR3 DNA reads as TGTGCCAGCAGCGACAGCTCAAACACTGAAGCTTTCTTT. The J gene is TRBJ1-1, the V gene TRBV6-1, with D possibly TRBD1 on 5 matching bases. Germline V gene lookup returns CDR1 MNHNS and CDR2 SASEGT. The CDR3 covers 13 residues. The ends were cut back, 6 bases at V and 2 bases at J, with 10 bases in the middle.

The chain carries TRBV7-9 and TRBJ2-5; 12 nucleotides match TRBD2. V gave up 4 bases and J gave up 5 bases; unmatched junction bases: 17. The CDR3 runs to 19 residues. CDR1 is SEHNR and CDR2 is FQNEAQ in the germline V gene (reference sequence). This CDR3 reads CASSSRSWASGRAGETQYF. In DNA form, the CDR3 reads TGTGCCAGCAGCTCAAGGAGCTGGGCTAGCGGGAGGGCCGGGGAGACCCAGTACTTC.

DNA for the CDR3: TGTGCCAGCAGCCCCTCCGGGACAGCCTCCTACGAGCAGTACTTC. Protein product: CASSPSGTASYEQYF. This sequence joins TRBV5-8 and TRBJ2-7; the match to TRBD1 covers 7 bases. The CDR3 is made up of 15 amino acids. In germline, CDR1 is SGHTS, CDR2 YDEGEE. After removal of 4 bases from V and 0 bases from J, the junction contained 7 bases not matched to a gene. The variable domain in full, with the rest retrieved from reference TRBV5-8 and TRBJ2-7, is EAGVTQSPTHLIKTRGQQATLRCSPISGHTSVYWYQQALGLGLQFLLWYDEGEERNRGNFPPRFSGRQFPNYSSELNVNALELEDSALYLCASSPSGTASYEQYFGPGTRLTVT.

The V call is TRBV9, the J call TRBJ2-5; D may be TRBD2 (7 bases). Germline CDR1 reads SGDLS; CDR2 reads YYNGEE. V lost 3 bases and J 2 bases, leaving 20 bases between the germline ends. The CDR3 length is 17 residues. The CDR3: CASSEWEGGALQETQYF. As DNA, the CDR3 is TGTGCCAGCAGCGAGTGGGAGGGGGGGGCGTTACAAGAGACCCAGTACTTC. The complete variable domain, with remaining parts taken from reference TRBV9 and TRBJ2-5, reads DSGVTQTPKHLITATGQRVTLRCSPRSGDLSVYWYQQSLDQGLQFLIQYYNGEERAKGNILERFSAQQFPDLHSELNLSSLELGDSALYFCASSEWEGGALQETQYFGPGTRLLVL.

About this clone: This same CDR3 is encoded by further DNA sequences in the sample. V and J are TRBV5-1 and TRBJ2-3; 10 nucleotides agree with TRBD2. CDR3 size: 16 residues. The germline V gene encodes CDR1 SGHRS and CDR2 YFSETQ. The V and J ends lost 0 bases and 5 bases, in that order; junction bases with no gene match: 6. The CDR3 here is CASSLEAGGPGDTQYF. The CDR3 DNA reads TGCGCCAGCAGCTTGGAAGCGGGGGGGCCGGGAGATACGCAGTATTTT.

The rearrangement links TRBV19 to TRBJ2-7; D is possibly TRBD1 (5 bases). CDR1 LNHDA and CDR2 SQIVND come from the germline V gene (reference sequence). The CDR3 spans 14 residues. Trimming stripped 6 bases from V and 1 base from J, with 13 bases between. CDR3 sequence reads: CASRKGEGSYEQYF. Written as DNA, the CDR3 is TGTGCCAGTAGAAAAGGGGAAGGGTCCTACGAGCAGTACTTC.

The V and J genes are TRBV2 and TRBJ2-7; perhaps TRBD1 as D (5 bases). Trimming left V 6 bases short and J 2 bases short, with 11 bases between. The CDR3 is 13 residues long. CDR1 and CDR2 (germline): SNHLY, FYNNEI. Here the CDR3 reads CASRYDRAYEQYF. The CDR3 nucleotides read TGTGCCAGCAGATATGACAGAGCCTACGAGCAGTACTTC.

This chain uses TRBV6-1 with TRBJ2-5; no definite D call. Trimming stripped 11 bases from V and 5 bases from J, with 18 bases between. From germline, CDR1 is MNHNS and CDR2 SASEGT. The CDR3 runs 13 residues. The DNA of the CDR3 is TGTGCCTGTGAGGATACGATTGTGGAGACCCAGTACTTC. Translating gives CACEDTIVETQYF.

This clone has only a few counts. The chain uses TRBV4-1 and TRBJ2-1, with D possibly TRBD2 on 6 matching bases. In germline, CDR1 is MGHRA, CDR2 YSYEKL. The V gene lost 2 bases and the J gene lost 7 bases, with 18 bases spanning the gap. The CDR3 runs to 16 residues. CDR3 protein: CASSQNVGLLSNEQFF. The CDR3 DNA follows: TGCGCCAGCAGCCAAAACGTGGGACTGCTATCTAATGAGCAGTTCTTC.

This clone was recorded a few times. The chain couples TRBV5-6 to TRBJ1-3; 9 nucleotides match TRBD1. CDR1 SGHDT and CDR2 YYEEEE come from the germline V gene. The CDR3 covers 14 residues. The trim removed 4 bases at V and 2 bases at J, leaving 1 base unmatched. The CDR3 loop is CASSRDRAGNTIYF. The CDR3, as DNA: TGTGCCAGCAGCAGGGACAGGGCTGGAAACACCATATATTTT.

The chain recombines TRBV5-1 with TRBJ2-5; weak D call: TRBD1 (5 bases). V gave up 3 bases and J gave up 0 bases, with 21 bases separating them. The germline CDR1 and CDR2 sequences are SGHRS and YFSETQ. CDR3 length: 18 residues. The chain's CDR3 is CASSSPSQGGPNQETQYF. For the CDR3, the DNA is TGCGCCAGCAGCTCTCCCTCTCAGGGCGGCCCAAACCAAGAGACCCAGTACTTC.

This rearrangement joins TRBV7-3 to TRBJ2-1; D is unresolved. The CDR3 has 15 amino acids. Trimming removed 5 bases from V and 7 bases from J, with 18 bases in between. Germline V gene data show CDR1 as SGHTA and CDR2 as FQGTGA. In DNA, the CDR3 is TGTGCCAGCAGCCCCGCCGGGTCCCCCGCAAATGAGCAGTTCTTC. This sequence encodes CASSPAGSPANEQFF.

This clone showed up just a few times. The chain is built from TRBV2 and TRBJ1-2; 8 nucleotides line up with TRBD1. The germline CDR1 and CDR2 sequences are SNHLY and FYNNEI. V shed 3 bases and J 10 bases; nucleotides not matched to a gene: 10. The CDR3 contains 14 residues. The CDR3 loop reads CASSDRGTGGHYTF. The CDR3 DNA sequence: TGTGCCAGCAGTGACCGTGGGACAGGAGGACACTACACCTTC. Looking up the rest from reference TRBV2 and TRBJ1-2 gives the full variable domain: EPEVTQTPSHQVTQMGQEVILRCVPISNHLYFYWYRQILGQKVEFLVSFYNNEISEKSEIFDDQFSVERPDGSNFTLKIRSTKLEDSAMYFCASSDRGTGGHYTFGSGTRLTVV.

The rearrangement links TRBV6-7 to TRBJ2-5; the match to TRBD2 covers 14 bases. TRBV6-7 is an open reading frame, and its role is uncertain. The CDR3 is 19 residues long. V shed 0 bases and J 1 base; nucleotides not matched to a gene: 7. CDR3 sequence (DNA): TGTGCCAGCAGTTACTCGCGGACTAGCGGGGGGTGGCCCCAAGAGACCCAGTACTTC. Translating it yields CASSYSRTSGGWPQETQYF.

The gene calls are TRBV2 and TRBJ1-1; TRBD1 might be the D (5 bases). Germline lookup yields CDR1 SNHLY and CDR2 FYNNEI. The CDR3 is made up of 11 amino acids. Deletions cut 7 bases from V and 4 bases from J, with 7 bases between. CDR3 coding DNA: TGTGCCAGCACGGGGGTCACTGAAGCTTTCTTT. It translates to CASTGVTEAFF.

CDR3 DNA: TGTGCTAGTGGACAGGGAAACTCTGGAAACACCATATATTTT. It codes for CASGQGNSGNTIYF. This rearrangement joins TRBV12-5 to TRBJ1-3; TRBD1 is a possible D gene (6 bases). The CDR3 extends over 14 amino acids. Looked up from germline, CDR1 is LGHNT and CDR2 is FRNRAP. V was clipped by 6 bases and J by 0 bases, with 9 bases between them.

CDR3: CASSLDRGHNEQFF. The CDR3 coding sequence is TGTGCCAGCAGCCTCGACAGGGGGCACAATGAGCAGTTCTTC. V is TRBV7-9 and J is TRBJ2-1; 10 bases align to TRBD1. J gave up 5 bases and V 5 bases, and 3 bases lay outside the gene matches. The CDR3 contains 14 residues. Germline CDR1 reads SEHNR; CDR2 reads FQNEAQ (reference sequence). Full variable domain (missing parts from reference TRBV7-9 and TRBJ2-1): DTGVSQNPRHKITKRGQNVTFRCDPISEHNRLYWYRQTLGQGPEFLTYFQNEAQLEKSRLLSDRFSAERPKGSFSTLEIQRTEQGDSAMYLCASSLDRGHNEQFFGPGTRLTVL.

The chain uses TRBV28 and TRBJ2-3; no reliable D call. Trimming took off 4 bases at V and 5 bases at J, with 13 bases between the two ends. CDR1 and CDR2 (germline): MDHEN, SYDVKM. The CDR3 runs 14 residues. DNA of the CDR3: TGTGCCAGCAGTTCGTTGACACGCCAAGATACGCAGTATTTT. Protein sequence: CASSSLTRQDTQYF.

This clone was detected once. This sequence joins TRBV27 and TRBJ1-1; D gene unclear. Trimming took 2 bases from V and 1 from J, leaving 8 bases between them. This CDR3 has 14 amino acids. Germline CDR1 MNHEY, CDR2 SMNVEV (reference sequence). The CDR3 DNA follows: TGTGCCAGCAGTTTAACCCCAGGGAACACTGAAGCTTTCTTT. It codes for CASSLTPGNTEAFF.

The CDR3 protein is CAILTGDSYEQYF. CDR3 in DNA: TGTGCCATCCTCACAGGGGATTCCTACGAGCAGTACTTC. The V gene is TRBV7-2, the J gene TRBJ2-7; 7 bases fit TRBD1. The V gene's germline CDR1 is SGHTA and CDR2 FQGNSA. V lost 10 bases to trimming and J lost 1 base; unmatched junction nucleotides: 7. The CDR3 extends over 13 amino acids.

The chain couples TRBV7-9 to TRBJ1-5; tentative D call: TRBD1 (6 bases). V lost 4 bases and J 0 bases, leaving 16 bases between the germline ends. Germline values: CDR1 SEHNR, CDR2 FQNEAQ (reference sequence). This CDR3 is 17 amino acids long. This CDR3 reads CASSSTGRGLSNQPQHF. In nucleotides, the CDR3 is TGTGCCAGCAGCTCGACGGGGCGGGGGCTTAGCAATCAGCCCCAGCATTTT.

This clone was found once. This CDR3 reads CASSGDRERPGNTIYF. DNA of the CDR3: TGTGCCAGCAGCGGCGACAGGGAACGTCCTGGAAACACCATATATTTT. The chain recombines TRBV9 with TRBJ1-3, with 7 bases identical to TRBD1. Per germline, CDR1 SGDLS and CDR2 YYNGEE. This CDR3 spans 16 amino acids. Trimming cost V 3 bases and J 2 bases; bases outside gene matches: 8.

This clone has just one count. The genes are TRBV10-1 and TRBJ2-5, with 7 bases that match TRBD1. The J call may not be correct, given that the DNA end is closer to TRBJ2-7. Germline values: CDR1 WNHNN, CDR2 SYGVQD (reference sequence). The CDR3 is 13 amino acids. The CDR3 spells CASSGTGGYEQYF. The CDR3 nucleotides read TGCGCCAGCAGTGGGACAGGTGGTTACGAGCAGTACTTC.